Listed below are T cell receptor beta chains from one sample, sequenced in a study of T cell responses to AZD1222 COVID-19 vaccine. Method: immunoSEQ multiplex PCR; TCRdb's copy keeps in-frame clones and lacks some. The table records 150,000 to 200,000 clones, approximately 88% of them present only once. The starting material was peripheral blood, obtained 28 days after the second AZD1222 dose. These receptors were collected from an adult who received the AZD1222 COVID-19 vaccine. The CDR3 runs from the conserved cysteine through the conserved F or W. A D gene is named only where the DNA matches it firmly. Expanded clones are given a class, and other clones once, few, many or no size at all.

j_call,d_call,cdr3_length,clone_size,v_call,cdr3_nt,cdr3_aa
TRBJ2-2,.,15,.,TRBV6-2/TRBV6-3,TGTGCCAGCAGTTACCAGTATGCGGGGCAGGGGAAGGTGTTTTTT,CASSYQYAGQGKVFF
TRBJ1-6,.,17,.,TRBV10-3,TGTGCCATCAGTGAGTCCGCAGGTCGAGGGGCAAATTCACCCCTCCACTTT,CAISESAGRGANSPLHF
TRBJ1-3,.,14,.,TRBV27,TGTGCCAGCAGTTTACGGGGTACTGGAAACACCATATATTTT,CASSLRGTGNTIYF
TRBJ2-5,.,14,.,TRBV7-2,TGTGCCAGCAGCTCCGGACAGACTCGAGAGACCCAGTACTTC,CASSSGQTRETQYF
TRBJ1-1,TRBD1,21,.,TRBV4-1,TGCGCCAGCAGCCAAGAGAAAAGCGTGAACCGACAGGGCGGGGGGTACACTGAAGCTTTCTTT,CASSQEKSVNRQGGGYTEAFF
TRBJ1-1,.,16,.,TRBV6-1,TGTGCCAGCAGTGAAGTACAGGGTGGGTTCAACACTGAAGCTTTCTTT,CASSEVQGGFNTEAFF
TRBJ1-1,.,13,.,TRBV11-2,TGTGCCAGCAGGCGGGGCCCGAACACTGAAGCTTTCTTT,CASRRGPNTEAFF
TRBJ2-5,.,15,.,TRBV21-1,TGTGCCAGCAGCAACCGGGACAGGGACCAAGAGACCCAGTACTTC,CASSNRDRDQETQYF
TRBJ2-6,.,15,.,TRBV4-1,TGCGCCAGCAGCCAAGATCCCGCCTTGGCGTCCGTCCTGACTTTC,CASSQDPALASVLTF
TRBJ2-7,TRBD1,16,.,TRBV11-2,TGTGCCAGCAGCAAGCCCTTACAGGGGGCTCTCTACGAGCAGTACTTC,CASSKPLQGALYEQYF
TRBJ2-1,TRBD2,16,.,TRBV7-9,TGTGCCAGCAGCCCTAGGCTAGCGGGGGGCCTCAATGAGCAGTTCTTC,CASSPRLAGGLNEQFF
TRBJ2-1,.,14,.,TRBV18,TGTGCCAGCCAAACGGGAAAAAGGGTCAATGAGCAGTTCTTC,CASQTGKRVNEQFF
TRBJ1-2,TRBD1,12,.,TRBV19,TGTGCCAGTAGCACAGGGGACTATGGCTACACCTTC,CASSTGDYGYTF
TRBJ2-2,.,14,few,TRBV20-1,TGCAGTGCTAGTAATACTCTGAACACCGGGGAGCTGTTTTTT,CSASNTLNTGELFF
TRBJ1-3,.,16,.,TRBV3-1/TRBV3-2,TGTGCCAGCAGCCACACGGGGTCAAACTCTGGAAACACCATATATTTT,CASSHTGSNSGNTIYF
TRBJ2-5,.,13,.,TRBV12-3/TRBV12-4,TGTGCCAGCACCCGGCCGGGGGAAGAGACCCAGTACTTC,CASTRPGEETQYF
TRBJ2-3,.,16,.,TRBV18,TGTGCCAGCTCACCCTTAGCTCTCGTTGGCACAGATACGCAGTATTTT,CASSPLALVGTDTQYF
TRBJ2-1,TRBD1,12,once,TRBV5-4,TGTGCCAGCAGCTTGCTTACAGGGGGGAAGTTCTTC,CASSLLTGGKFF
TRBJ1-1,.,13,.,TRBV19,TGTGCCGCCCGGCAGGGGCGTATCACTGAAGCTTTCTTT,CAARQGRITEAFF
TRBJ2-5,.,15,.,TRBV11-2,TGTGCCAGCAGCCCCATAAGGGCGTACCAAGAGACCCAGTACTTC,CASSPIRAYQETQYF
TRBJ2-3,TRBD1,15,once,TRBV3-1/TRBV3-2,TGTGCCAGCAGCCTCAGACAGGGGACCACAGATACGCAGTATTTT,CASSLRQGTTDTQYF
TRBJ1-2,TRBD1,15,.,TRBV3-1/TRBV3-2,TGTGCCAGCAGCCAAACCGGGACAGTTTTTTATGGCTACACCTTC,CASSQTGTVFYGYTF